The clone carrying this T cell receptor (beta chain) was counted ten times or more. What it binds is not known. The J segment lost 0 bases and the V segment lost 3 bases, leaving 3 bases of the junction unmatched. The CDR3 runs to 14 residues. Germline V gene lookup returns CDR1 DFQATT and CDR2 SNEGSKA (reference sequence). A NOSPECS grade of at least 4, a Clinical Activity Score of at least 3 and duration under 3 months were recorded in ophthalmopathy patients. Any patient presenting with uncontrolled infection, other autoimmune disease, pregnancy or lactation was left out. This sample was included in a study of T cells in Graves' hyperthyroidism and ophthalmopathy. RNA transcripts were the template for amplifying TCR beta CDR3 regions. With the HTBI primer set, the TCR CDR3 went through a first round of RT-PCR. Using its own MiXCR run on the multiplex PCR reads, TCRdb lists one record per CDR3 protein. The profile shows 600,000 or so distinct CDR3 sequences, about 14% of them singletons.

General observations from the study: Most thyroid clonotypes with frequency above 0.001 were detected in blood.

The chain joins TRBV20-1 to TRBJ2-3, with 7 bases identical to TRBD2. Sequenced sample: blood. The source of this sequence is a woman younger than 35 with Graves' ophthalmopathy. The DNA for the CDR3 is TGCAGTGCTAGTGCTAGCGGAAGCACAGATACGCAGTATTTT. Protein product: CSASASGSTDTQYF.